The T cell receptor beta chain described here comes from a study of CD8+CD57+ T cells in acquired aplastic anemia. Study context: The study obtained an average of approximately 3 ug of DNA from sorted CD4+ and CD8+ cells.

This CDR3 region has 17 residues. The germline V gene encodes CDR1 ENHRY and CDR2 SYGVKD. The V and J ends lost 2 bases and 2 bases respectively, with 19 bases between them. TCR beta VDJ and CDR3 were profiled, and genomic DNA was the template. One entry per CDR3 protein, called by TCRdb with MiXCR from the reads. The sample lists about 98,000 distinct CDR3 sequences, approximately 73% occurring once. Worth noting for this clonotype: Its antigen is undetermined.

Study outcomes and limitations: Controls and patients did not differ significantly in CD8+ Simpson's diversity. Fewer than 35 shared CD8+ CDR3s appeared highly expressed within patients' immunodominant clones.

Previously, flow cytometry had revealed CD8+CD57+ cell expansion in the patients chosen for sequencing. All patients were therapy-naive when blood was sampled. The clonotype originates from a human donor with aplastic anemia. Material: sorted CD4+, CD8+, or CD8+CD57+ T cells (not recorded which) from PBMCs. J is TRBJ2-7 and V is TRBV10-3; maybe TRBD1 (6 bases). The CDR3 loop reads CAISERSGTGRTYEQYF. The CDR3 coding sequence is TGTGCCATCAGTGAGAGGTCGGGAACAGGGCGCACCTACGAGCAGTACTTC.